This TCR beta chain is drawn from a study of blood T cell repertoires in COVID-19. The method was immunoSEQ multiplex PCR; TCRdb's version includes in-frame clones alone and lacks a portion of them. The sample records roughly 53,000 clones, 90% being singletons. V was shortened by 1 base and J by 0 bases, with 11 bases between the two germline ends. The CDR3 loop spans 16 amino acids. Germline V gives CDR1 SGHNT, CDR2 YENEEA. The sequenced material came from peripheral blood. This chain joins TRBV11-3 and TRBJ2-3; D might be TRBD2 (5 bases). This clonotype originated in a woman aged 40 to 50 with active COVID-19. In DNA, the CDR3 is TGTGCCAGCAGCTTAGGGACTCAAACTAGCACAGATACGCAGTATTTT. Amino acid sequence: CASSLGTQTSTDTQYF.